Each of the 32 T cell receptor beta chains below was sequenced from the same sample in a study of naive and memory T cell subsets. Both TRBC1 and TRBC2 were covered by a beta constant-region primer of two equimolar oligonucleotides. Ligated cDNA was amplified by four rounds of PCR with nested alpha and beta constant-region primers and SP2. MiXCR, applied by TCRdb to the UMI-ligation and nested PCR reads, yields one record per CDR3 protein. This sample has 95,000 to 150,000 distinct CDR3 sequences, with approximately 37% found just once. The sequencing input was central memory CD4+ T cells from blood. These receptors were taken from a human donor in good health.

The chain couples TRBV29-1 to TRBJ2-2, with D possibly TRBD1 on 5 matching bases. V dropped 7 bases and J dropped 7 bases, with 16 bases sitting between them. Per the germline V gene, CDR1 is SQVTM and CDR2 is ANQGSEA. The CDR3 is made up of 13 amino acids. The DNA for the CDR3 is TGCAGCGCTCACAGGCAGGGAAGCGGGGAGCTGTTTTTT. Protein sequence: CSAHRQGSGELFF.

The chain uses TRBV28 and TRBJ1-5; D is unresolved. The CDR3 length is 17 residues. V shed 8 bases and J shed 2 bases, with 22 bases lying between them. Per the germline V gene, CDR1 is MDHEN and CDR2 is SYDVKM. The CDR3 sequence is CASGRATWVGRNQPQHF. The CDR3 DNA follows: TGTGCCAGCGGACGGGCTACGTGGGTCGGGCGCAATCAGCCCCAGCATTTT.

A few counts support this clonotype. The V and J genes are TRBV28 and TRBJ1-6; the D gene is possibly TRBD1 (5 bases). Trimming pared 1 base from V and 7 bases from J, leaving 17 bases between. This CDR3 spans 17 amino acids. CDR1 is MDHEN, CDR2 SYDVKM, per germline. For the CDR3, the DNA is TGTGCCAGCAGTTTATCTCCGGGACGCCGGGCGAATTCACCCCTCCACTTT. Its protein is CASSLSPGRRANSPLHF.

DNA of the CDR3: TGTGCCATCAGTCGAGCGGGGGCCCTTGATGAGCAGTTCTTC. Protein product: CAISRAGALDEQFF. This chain uses TRBV10-3 with TRBJ2-1; TRBD2 matches at 8 bases. The ends lost 5 bases at V and 8 bases at J; junction bases unmatched: 8. This CDR3 spans 14 amino acids. CDR1 and CDR2 from the germline V gene are ENHRY and SYGVKD.

This chain joins TRBV29-1 and TRBJ2-1, with 7 bases that match TRBD1. J lost 1 base, V lost 4 bases, and 1 base had no gene match. The germline V gene has CDR1 SQVTM and CDR2 ANQGSEA. The length of the CDR3 is 13 residues. The CDR3 sequence: CSVARGSYNEQFF. CDR3 in DNA: TGCAGCGTTGCCAGGGGGTCCTACAATGAGCAGTTCTTC.

This clonotype was detected only a few times. V and J are TRBV5-1 and TRBJ2-1; 10 bases are shared with TRBD2. The CDR3 extends over 22 amino acids. J lost 0 bases, V lost 4 bases, and 22 bases had no gene match. Germline assignment: CDR1 SGHRS and CDR2 YFSETQ. The CDR3 region is CASSHLRGPGLATLSSYNEQFF. Here the CDR3 DNA reads TGCGCCAGCAGCCACCTGAGGGGACCGGGACTAGCGACCCTGAGCTCCTACAATGAGCAGTTCTTC.

The rearrangement uses TRBV6-5 and TRBJ2-1; 12 bases are a match to TRBD2. The germline V gene has CDR1 MNHEY and CDR2 SVGAGI. Losses at the gene ends were 2 bases for V and 7 bases for J; bases not matched to a gene: 6. The CDR3 has 16 amino acids. The CDR3 protein is CASSYVVTSGRNEQFF. The CDR3 DNA is TGTGCCAGCAGTTACGTCGTGACTAGCGGGAGAAATGAGCAGTTCTTC.

This chain uses TRBV7-2 with TRBJ2-6; D is perhaps TRBD1 (6 bases). V gave up 3 bases and J gave up 2 bases, with 8 bases separating them. The germline V gene has CDR1 SGHTA and CDR2 FQGNSA. The length of the CDR3 is 15 residues. The CDR3 sequence: CASSFTGPGANVLTF. Here the CDR3 DNA reads TGTGCCAGCAGCTTTACAGGGCCTGGGGCCAACGTCCTGACTTTC.

There are a few counts of this clonotype. V gene TRBV29-1 combines with J gene TRBJ2-7; D remains unclear. The CDR3 consists of 12 residues. CDR1 is SQVTM, CDR2 ANQGSEA, per germline. Trimming pared 7 bases from V and 0 bases from J, leaving 10 bases between. CDR3 protein: CSARLSSYEQYF. As DNA, the CDR3 is TGCAGCGCCAGGCTTAGCTCCTACGAGCAGTACTTC.

This clonotype was detected a few times. This rearrangement joins TRBV20-1 to TRBJ2-5; 8 nucleotides align to TRBD2. CDR1 and CDR2 (germline): DFQATT, SNEGSKA (reference sequence). This CDR3 has 14 amino acids. Losses at the gene ends were 2 bases for V and 1 base for J; bases not matched to a gene: 3. For the CDR3, the DNA is TGCAGTGCTAGAACCGGGACTAGCCAAGAGACCCAGTACTTC. Residues: CSARTGTSQETQYF.

This clonotype came up a few times. J is TRBJ2-7 and V is TRBV28; tentative D call: TRBD1 (6 bases). The CDR3 spans 14 residues. Germline V gene sequence: CDR1 MDHEN, CDR2 SYDVKM. Deletions cut 7 bases from V and 7 bases from J, with 20 bases between. CDR3 DNA: TGTGCCAGCATTAGGGACAACATAAAGGGGGAGCAGTACTTC. It encodes CASIRDNIKGEQYF.

V gene TRBV7-2 combines with J gene TRBJ1-4; D uncertain. V gave up 1 base and J gave up 3 bases, with 6 bases separating them. There are 14 residues in the CDR3. CDR1 SGHTA and CDR2 FQGNSA come from the germline V gene. The CDR3 bases are TGTGCCAGCAGCTTAGGGGGATCTAATGAAAAACTGTTTTTT. Protein sequence: CASSLGGSNEKLFF.

This clonotype was seen only a few times. The chain uses TRBV3-1 and TRBJ2-7, with D tentatively TRBD1 (6 bases). This CDR3 is built from 14 residues. V was shortened by 4 bases and J by 7 bases, with 17 bases between the two germline ends. In germline, CDR1 is LGHDT, CDR2 YNNKEL (reference sequence). CDR3 sequence reads: CASSRAGDQREQYF. The DNA for the CDR3 is TGTGCCAGCAGCCGGGCAGGGGACCAGAGGGAGCAGTACTTC.

The V call is TRBV6-2 or TRBV6-3, the J call TRBJ2-3, with 9 bases lining up with TRBD2. There are 16 residues in the CDR3. Losses at the gene ends were 6 bases for V and 4 bases for J; bases not matched to a gene: 11. In germline, CDR1 is MNHEY, CDR2 SVGEGT. The CDR3 sequence is CASSELSGSEADTQYF. In nucleotides, the CDR3 is TGTGCCAGCAGCGAACTTAGCGGGAGCGAGGCAGATACGCAGTATTTT.

V gene TRBV6-5 combines with J gene TRBJ1-6, with D perhaps matching TRBD1 (5 bases). CDR1 is MNHEY, CDR2 SVGAGI, per germline. The CDR3 sequence is 15 residues long. Trimming left V 0 bases short and J 7 bases short, with 10 bases between. Written as DNA, the CDR3 is TGTGCCAGCAGTTACTCGCCAGGGAGCAATTCACCCCTCCACTTT. Amino acid sequence: CASSYSPGSNSPLHF.

The chain carries TRBV28 and TRBJ2-3, with 11 nucleotides matching TRBD2. Germline assignment: CDR1 MDHEN and CDR2 SYDVKM. CDR3 size: 16 residues. The V segment lost 5 bases and the J segment 0 bases; nucleotides outside the gene matches: 4. The CDR3 loop is CASSTRLAGSTDTQYF. Written as DNA, the CDR3 is TGTGCCAGCAGTACGAGACTAGCGGGAAGCACAGATACGCAGTATTTT.

V is TRBV6-1 and J is TRBJ2-1, with no clear D. This CDR3 has 18 amino acids. The V gene's germline CDR1 is MNHNS and CDR2 SASEGT. The germline V and J ends were trimmed by 0 bases and 7 bases, with 22 bases remaining between them. The CDR3 spells CASSEAHPAPHLWNEQFF. The DNA for the CDR3 is TGTGCCAGCAGTGAAGCTCACCCGGCCCCCCACCTATGGAATGAGCAGTTCTTC.

The chain joins TRBV20-1 to TRBJ2-1; D perhaps matches TRBD2 (6 bases). Germline lookup yields CDR1 DFQATT and CDR2 SNEGSKA (reference sequence). V dropped 6 bases and J dropped 0 bases, with 21 bases sitting between them. The CDR3 loop spans 17 amino acids. In DNA, the CDR3 is TGCAGTGCCGTAATCGAGAGCGGGCTTAGCTCCTACAATGAGCAGTTCTTC. Translation gives CSAVIESGLSSYNEQFF.

The gene calls are TRBV20-1 and TRBJ2-7; no reliable D call. This CDR3 is built from 14 residues. Looked up from germline, CDR1 is DFQATT and CDR2 is SNEGSKA (reference sequence). Trimming took off 3 bases at V and 3 bases at J, with 15 bases between the two ends. Written as DNA, the CDR3 is TGCAGTGCTAGTTCCCAACGGAACTACTACGAGCAGTACTTC. Protein product: CSASSQRNYYEQYF.

This clonotype is a singleton in its sample. The chain uses TRBV10-3 and TRBJ1-2; D remains unclear. V was clipped by 6 bases and J by 0 bases, with 8 bases between them. Germline assignment: CDR1 ENHRY and CDR2 SYGVKD. The CDR3 consists of 13 residues. CDR3 sequence: CAISQITNYGYTF. In DNA, the CDR3 is TGTGCCATCAGCCAGATTACTAACTATGGCTACACCTTC.

This rearrangement joins TRBV19 to TRBJ1-1, with a tentative D call TRBD1 (5 bases). The CDR3 has 12 residues. Trimming took off 6 bases at V and 1 base at J, with 6 bases between the two ends. The germline gives CDR1 LNHDA, CDR2 SQIVND (reference sequence). CDR3 in DNA: TGTGCCAGTAGAGGGGCGAACACTGAAGCTTTCTTT. Translating it yields CASRGANTEAFF.

The V gene is TRBV30, the J gene TRBJ2-7; D unresolved. The CDR3 is made up of 12 amino acids. Germline V lookup: CDR1 GTSNPN, CDR2 SVGIG (reference sequence). V shed 2 bases and J shed 4 bases, with 9 bases lying between them. The CDR3 reads CAWSSTGYEQYF. For the CDR3, the DNA is TGTGCCTGGAGTTCCACGGGTTACGAGCAGTACTTC. The variable domain in full, completed from reference TRBV30 and TRBJ2-7, reads SQTIHQWPATLVQPVGSPLSLECTVEGTSNPNLYWYRQAAGRGLQLLFYSVGIGQISSEVPQNLSASRPQDRQFILSSKKLLLSDSGFYLCAWSSTGYEQYFGPGTRLTVT.

This sequence joins TRBV28 and TRBJ1-1; no definite D call. This CDR3 is 15 amino acids long. V was cut by 1 base and J by 0 bases, with 9 bases left in between. The germline V gene has CDR1 MDHEN and CDR2 SYDVKM. The chain's CDR3 is CASSLSIPLNTEAFF. In DNA, the CDR3 is TGTGCCAGCAGTTTATCAATACCTCTGAACACTGAAGCTTTCTTT.

The J gene is TRBJ2-1, the V gene TRBV20-1; D is ambiguous. Trimming shortened V by 1 base and J by 0 bases, and 13 bases separated the two germline ends. The germline V gene encodes CDR1 DFQATT and CDR2 SNEGSKA (reference sequence). This CDR3 is 16 amino acids long. CDR3 sequence (DNA): TGCAGTGCTAGAGGCCTGGTGGGTAGCTCCTACAATGAGCAGTTCTTC. As protein: CSARGLVGSSYNEQFF.

The table lists this clonotype with a count of one. The chain uses TRBV28 and TRBJ1-2; 11 bases line up with TRBD1. V shed 6 bases and J 4 bases; nucleotides not matched to a gene: 4. The germline gives CDR1 MDHEN, CDR2 SYDVKM. The CDR3 contains 14 residues. CDR3 sequence reads: CASRDRGRVYGYTF. The CDR3 coding sequence is TGTGCCAGCAGGGACAGGGGGCGCGTCTATGGCTACACCTTC.

A few counts support this clonotype. This chain connects TRBV4-1 to TRBJ2-1, with D perhaps matching TRBD2 (6 bases). The germline V and J ends were trimmed by 1 base and 9 bases, with 19 bases remaining between them. Per the germline V gene, CDR1 is MGHRA and CDR2 is YSYEKL. This CDR3 is built from 16 residues. The CDR3 nucleotides are TGCGCCAGCAGCCAAGTCGGCGGGGCGACCAGGGTTGAGCAGTTCTTC. Translating it yields CASSQVGGATRVEQFF.

The chain couples TRBV28 to TRBJ2-3; 9 positions match TRBD2. J gave up 1 base and V 3 bases, and 5 bases lay outside the gene matches. CDR3 size: 16 residues. CDR1 is MDHEN, CDR2 SYDVKM, per germline. The CDR3 DNA follows: TGTGCCAGCAGTTTTATAGCGGGAGCGCGCACAGATACGCAGTATTTT. This sequence encodes CASSFIAGARTDTQYF.

This clonotype occurred once. The genes are TRBV9 and TRBJ1-1; 8 bases align to TRBD1. V lost 4 bases to trimming and J lost 4 bases; unmatched junction nucleotides: 12. Germline V gene sequence: CDR1 SGDLS, CDR2 YYNGEE. The length of the CDR3 is 16 residues. The CDR3 protein is CASSRGQGADGTEAFF. The CDR3 DNA is TGTGCCAGCAGCAGGGGGCAGGGGGCGGATGGCACTGAAGCTTTCTTT. Full variable domain (missing parts from reference TRBV9 and TRBJ1-1): DSGVTQTPKHLITATGQRVTLRCSPRSGDLSVYWYQQSLDQGLQFLIQYYNGEERAKGNILERFSAQQFPDLHSELNLSSLELGDSALYFCASSRGQGADGTEAFFGQGTRLTVV.

The chain recombines TRBV18 with TRBJ1-5; D remains unclear. Per germline, CDR1 KGHSH and CDR2 LQKENI. This CDR3 region has 14 residues. V was cut by 3 bases and J by 2 bases, with 8 bases left in between. Written as DNA, the CDR3 is TGTGCCAGCTCACCGGGGTTAGGCAATCAGCCCCAGCATTTT. It is translated as CASSPGLGNQPQHF.

The genes are TRBV12-3 or TRBV12-4 and TRBJ2-1; 10 positions agree with TRBD1. V lost 6 bases and J lost 3; bases outside the gene matches: 8. This CDR3 region has 16 residues. CDR3 sequence: CASSEIGDRGYNEQFF. The CDR3 region has the DNA TGTGCCAGCAGCGAAATCGGGGACAGGGGCTACAATGAGCAGTTCTTC.

The chain employs TRBV5-1 and TRBJ2-2; TRBD1 is a possible D gene (5 bases). The V gene lost 4 bases and the J gene lost 6 bases, with 16 bases spanning the gap. CDR3 size: 15 residues. Per germline, CDR1 SGHRS and CDR2 YFSETQ. The CDR3 loop reads CASSPTHQGPGELFF. CDR3 nucleotides: TGCGCCAGCAGCCCCACCCACCAGGGCCCCGGGGAGCTGTTTTTT.

There are many counts of this clonotype. The chain uses TRBV20-1 and TRBJ2-7; 11 nucleotides line up with TRBD2. The CDR3 is 13 residues long. V shed 1 base, J shed 9 bases, and the junction held 5 bases outside the gene matches. Looked up from germline, CDR1 is DFQATT and CDR2 is SNEGSKA (reference sequence). The CDR3 loop is CSARVPSGRWQYF. CDR3 sequence (DNA): TGCAGTGCTAGAGTCCCTAGCGGGAGGTGGCAGTACTTC.